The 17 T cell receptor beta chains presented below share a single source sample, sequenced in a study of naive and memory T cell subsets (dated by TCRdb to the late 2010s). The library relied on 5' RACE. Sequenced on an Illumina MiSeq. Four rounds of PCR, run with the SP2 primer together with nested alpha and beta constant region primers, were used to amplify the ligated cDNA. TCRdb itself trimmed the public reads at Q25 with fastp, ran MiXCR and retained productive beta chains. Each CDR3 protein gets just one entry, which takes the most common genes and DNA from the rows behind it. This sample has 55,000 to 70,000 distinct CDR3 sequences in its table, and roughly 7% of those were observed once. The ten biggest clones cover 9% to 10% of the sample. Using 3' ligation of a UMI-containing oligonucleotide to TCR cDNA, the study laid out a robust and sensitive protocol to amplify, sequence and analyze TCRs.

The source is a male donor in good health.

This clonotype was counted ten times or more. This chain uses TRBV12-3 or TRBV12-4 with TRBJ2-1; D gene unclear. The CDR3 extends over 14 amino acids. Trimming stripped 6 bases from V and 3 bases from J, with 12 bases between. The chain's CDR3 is CASSSLSGYNEQFF. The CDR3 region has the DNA TGTGCCAGCAGCTCCCTTTCGGGCTACAATGAGCAGTTCTTC.

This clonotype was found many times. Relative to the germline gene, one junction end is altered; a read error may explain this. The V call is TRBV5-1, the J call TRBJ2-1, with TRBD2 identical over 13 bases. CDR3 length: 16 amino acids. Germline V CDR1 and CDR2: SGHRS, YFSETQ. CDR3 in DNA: TGCGCCAGCAGCTTGGCCCCGTCAACTAGCGGGGGGGCCTTGGTCTTC. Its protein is CASSLAPSTSGGALVF.

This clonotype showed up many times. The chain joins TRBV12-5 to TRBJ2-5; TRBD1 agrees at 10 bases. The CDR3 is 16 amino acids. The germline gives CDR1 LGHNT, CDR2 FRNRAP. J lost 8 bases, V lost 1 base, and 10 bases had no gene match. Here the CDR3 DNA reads TGTGCTAGTGGTTTGGACGGGGACAGGGGAAGGGGTACCCAGTACTTC. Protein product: CASGLDGDRGRGTQYF.

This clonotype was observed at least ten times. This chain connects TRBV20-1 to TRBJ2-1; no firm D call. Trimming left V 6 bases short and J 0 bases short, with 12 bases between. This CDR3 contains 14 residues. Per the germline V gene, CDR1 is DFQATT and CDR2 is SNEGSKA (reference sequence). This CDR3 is CSAEDQNSYNEQFF. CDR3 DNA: TGCAGTGCGGAAGACCAGAACTCCTACAATGAGCAGTTCTTC.

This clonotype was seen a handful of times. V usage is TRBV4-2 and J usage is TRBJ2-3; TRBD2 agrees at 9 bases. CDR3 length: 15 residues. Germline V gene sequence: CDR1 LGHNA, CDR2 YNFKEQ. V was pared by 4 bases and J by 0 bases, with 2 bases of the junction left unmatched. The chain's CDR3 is CASSRLAASTDTQYF. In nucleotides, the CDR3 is TGTGCCAGCAGCCGACTAGCGGCTAGCACAGATACGCAGTATTTT.

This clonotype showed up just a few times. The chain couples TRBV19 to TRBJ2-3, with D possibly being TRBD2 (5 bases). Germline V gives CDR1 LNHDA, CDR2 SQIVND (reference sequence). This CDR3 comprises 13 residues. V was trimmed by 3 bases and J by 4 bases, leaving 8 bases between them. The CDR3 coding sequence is TGTGCCAGTAGTATTAAGGAGGCAGATACGCAGTATTTT. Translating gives CASSIKEADTQYF.

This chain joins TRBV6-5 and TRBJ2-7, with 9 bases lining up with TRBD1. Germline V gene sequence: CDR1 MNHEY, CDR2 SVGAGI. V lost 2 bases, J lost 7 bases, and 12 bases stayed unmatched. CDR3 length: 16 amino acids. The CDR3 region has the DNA TGTGCCAGCAGTTACGCTGTGGGACAGGGTCCTAGTGAGCAGTACTTC. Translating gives CASSYAVGQGPSEQYF.

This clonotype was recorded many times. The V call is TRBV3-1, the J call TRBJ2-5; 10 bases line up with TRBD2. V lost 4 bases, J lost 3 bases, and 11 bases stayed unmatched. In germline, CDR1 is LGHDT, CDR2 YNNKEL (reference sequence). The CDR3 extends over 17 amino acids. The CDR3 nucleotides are TGTGCCAGCAGCCCCCTCTGGGTCAGCGGGAGGGAAGAGACCCAGTACTTC. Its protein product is CASSPLWVSGREETQYF.

The CDR3 coding sequence is TGCAGTGCTAGACCCGGTACTAGCGGGAGGAGAAATACCTACAATGAGCAGTTCTTC. Its translation is CSARPGTSGRRNTYNEQFF. The chain joins TRBV20-1 to TRBJ2-1; 12 nucleotides match TRBD2. V dropped 2 bases and J dropped 2; count of bases not matched to a gene: 13. The CDR3 is 19 amino acids. The germline V gene has CDR1 DFQATT and CDR2 SNEGSKA (reference sequence).

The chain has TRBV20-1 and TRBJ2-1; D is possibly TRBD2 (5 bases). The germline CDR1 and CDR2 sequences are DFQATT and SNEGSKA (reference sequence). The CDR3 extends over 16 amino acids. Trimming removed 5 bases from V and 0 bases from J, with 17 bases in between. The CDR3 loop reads CSAWTLGVGSYNEQFF. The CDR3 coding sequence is TGCAGTGCTTGGACTCTCGGGGTCGGCTCCTACAATGAGCAGTTCTTC.

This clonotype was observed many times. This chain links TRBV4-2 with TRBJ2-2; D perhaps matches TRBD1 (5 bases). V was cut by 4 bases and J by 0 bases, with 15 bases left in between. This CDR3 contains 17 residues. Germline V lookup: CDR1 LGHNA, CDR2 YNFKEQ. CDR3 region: CASSPSLGQANTGELFF. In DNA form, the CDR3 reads TGTGCCAGCAGCCCATCGCTTGGACAAGCGAACACCGGGGAGCTGTTTTTT.

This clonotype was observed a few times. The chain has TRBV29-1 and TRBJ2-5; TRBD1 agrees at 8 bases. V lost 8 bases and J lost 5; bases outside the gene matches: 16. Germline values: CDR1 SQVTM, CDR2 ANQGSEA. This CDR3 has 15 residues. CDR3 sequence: CSSVNRQGRRETQYF. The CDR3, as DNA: TGCAGCTCCGTGAACCGACAGGGGCGGAGGGAGACCCAGTACTTC.

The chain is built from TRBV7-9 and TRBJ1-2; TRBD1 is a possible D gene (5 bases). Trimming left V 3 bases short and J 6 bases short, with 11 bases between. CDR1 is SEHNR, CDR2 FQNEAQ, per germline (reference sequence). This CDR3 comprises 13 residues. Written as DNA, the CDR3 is TGTGCCAGCAGCTTGGACAACGGTAATGGCTACACCTTC. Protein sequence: CASSLDNGNGYTF.

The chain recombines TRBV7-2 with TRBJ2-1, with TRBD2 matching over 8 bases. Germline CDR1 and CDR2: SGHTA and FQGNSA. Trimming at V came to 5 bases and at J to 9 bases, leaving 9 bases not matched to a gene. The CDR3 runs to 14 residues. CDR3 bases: TGTGCCAGCAGCCCCCACCGGGAGGGCGTTGAGCAGTTCTTC. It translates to CASSPHREGVEQFF.

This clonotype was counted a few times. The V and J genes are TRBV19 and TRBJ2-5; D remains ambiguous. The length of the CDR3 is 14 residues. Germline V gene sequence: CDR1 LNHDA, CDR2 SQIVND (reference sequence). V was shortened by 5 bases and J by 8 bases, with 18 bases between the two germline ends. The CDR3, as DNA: TGTGCCAGTAGTGCGGACCGCCACCCGGGTACCCAGTACTTC. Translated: CASSADRHPGTQYF.

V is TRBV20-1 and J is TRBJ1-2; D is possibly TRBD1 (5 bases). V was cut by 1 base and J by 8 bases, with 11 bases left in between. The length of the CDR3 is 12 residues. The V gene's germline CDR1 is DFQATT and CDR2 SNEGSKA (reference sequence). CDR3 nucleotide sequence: TGCAGTGCTAGAGTCTGGGGGGGGGGCTACACCTTC. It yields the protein CSARVWGGGYTF.

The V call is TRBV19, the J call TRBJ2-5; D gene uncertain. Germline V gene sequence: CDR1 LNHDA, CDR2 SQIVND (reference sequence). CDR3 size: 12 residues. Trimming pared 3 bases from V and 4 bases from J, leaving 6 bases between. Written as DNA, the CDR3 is TGTGCCAGTAGTATTAAGGGAGAGACCCAGTACTTC. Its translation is CASSIKGETQYF.